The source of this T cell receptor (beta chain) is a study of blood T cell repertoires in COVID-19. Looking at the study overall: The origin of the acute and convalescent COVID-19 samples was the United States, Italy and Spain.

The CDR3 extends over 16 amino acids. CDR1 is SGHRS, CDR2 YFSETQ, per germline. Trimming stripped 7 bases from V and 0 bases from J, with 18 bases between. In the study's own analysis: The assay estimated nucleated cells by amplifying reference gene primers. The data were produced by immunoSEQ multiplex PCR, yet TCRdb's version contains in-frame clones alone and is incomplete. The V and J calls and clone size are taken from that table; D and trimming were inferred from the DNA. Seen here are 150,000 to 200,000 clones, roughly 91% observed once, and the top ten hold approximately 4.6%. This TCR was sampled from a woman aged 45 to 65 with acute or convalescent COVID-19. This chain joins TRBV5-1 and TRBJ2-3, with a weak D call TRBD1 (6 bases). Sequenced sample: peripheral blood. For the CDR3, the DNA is TGCGCCAGCTCGCCCCAGGACAGCTCTAGCACAGATACGCAGTATTTT. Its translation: CASSPQDSSSTDTQYF.